The clone carrying this TCR beta chain was recorded only once. This record belongs to a study of cytomegalovirus exposure and HLA in healthy donors. 60 Vbeta and 13 Jbeta primers were used in PCR. The table came from immunoSEQ multiplex PCR; TCRdb's copy has only in-frame clones and leaves some out. The sample carries roughly 60,000 clones, 70% recorded once. Sequencing was performed on PBMCs. This TCR was sampled from a woman aged 55-75 years in good health and CMV-seropositive.

The CDR3 nucleotides are TGCGCCAGCAGCCAAGCCCTCGGACAGAGGAACACTGAAGCTTTCTTT. This gives the protein CASSQALGQRNTEAFF. The V call is TRBV4-3, the J call TRBJ1-1; possible D gene TRBD1, 6 bases. This CDR3 spans 16 amino acids. Trimming left V 1 base short and J 1 base short, with 13 bases between. Germline V CDR1 and CDR2: LGHNA, YSLEER.